This TCR beta chain emerged from a study of blood T cell repertoires in COVID-19. Sequencing was performed with immunoSEQ multiplex PCR; in TCRdb, only in-frame clones are kept and a portion is missing. Of 200,000 to 250,000 clones listed, roughly 85% are singletons. Trimming shortened V by 3 bases and J by 4 bases, and 9 bases separated the two germline ends. The CDR3 runs to 13 residues. Germline V gene lookup returns CDR1 WNHNN and CDR2 SYGVQD (reference sequence). The J gene is TRBJ1-2, the V gene TRBV10-1; no firm D call. The sequence derives from a man aged 40-55 years with acute or convalescent COVID-19. Input material: peripheral blood. The CDR3 DNA reads TGCGCCAGCAGTGACACAGCAAGCTATGGCTACACCTTC. Residues: CASSDTASYGYTF.